This entry is about one TCR beta chain. The CDR3 runs to 14 residues. With 5 bases removed from V and 4 bases from J, the gap between germline ends came to 14 bases. CDR1 is MNHNS, CDR2 SASEGT, per germline. The data are from a study of identifying expanded T cells in peripheral blood. The data were produced by immunoSEQ multiplex PCR, yet TCRdb's version contains in-frame clones alone and is incomplete. The data contain 100,000 or so clones, approximately 88% of them singletons. The chain recombines TRBV6-1 with TRBJ1-1, with D uncertain. The sample taken for sequencing was blood. This TCR was recovered from a person aged 18 to 75 in good health. The CDR3 DNA reads as TGTGCCAGCAGTAATATAGGTAAGGGCACTGAAGCTTTCTTT. Protein product: CASSNIGKGTEAFF.